Presented here are 17 T cell receptor beta chains from one specimen sequenced in a study of blood T cell repertoires in COVID-19. This table comes from immunoSEQ multiplex PCR, and its TCRdb copy is limited to in-frame clones, with some not included. The sample holds over 200,000 clones; under 90% are singletons and the top ten take around 1.8%. The sequencing sample was made of PBMCs or T cells enriched from blood (not recorded which). These receptors originate from a man between 60 and 75 years old who had recovered from COVID-19.

The V call is TRBV27, the J call TRBJ2-5, with D perhaps TRBD1 (5 bases). Trimming pared 0 bases from V and 3 bases from J, leaving 8 bases between. The germline gives CDR1 MNHEY, CDR2 SMNVEV (reference sequence). The CDR3 extends over 14 amino acids. CDR3 bases: TGTGCCAGCAGTTTATCAGGGGCCAAAGAGACCCAGTACTTC. Translation gives CASSLSGAKETQYF.

In DNA, the CDR3 is TGTGCCAGCAGCCTCGGGGTAGCGAGCTTCCAAGAGACCCAGTACTTC. It codes for CASSLGVASFQETQYF. The chain is built from TRBV7-8 and TRBJ2-5; a possible D gene is TRBD2 (5 bases). Germline V gene data show CDR1 as SGHVS and CDR2 as FQNEAQ. The CDR3 is 16 amino acids. With 5 bases removed from V and 1 base from J, the gap between germline ends came to 17 bases.

The rearrangement uses TRBV6-6 and TRBJ2-2; D call uncertain. The germline V gene has CDR1 MNHNY and CDR2 SVGAGI (reference sequence). Trimming removed 10 bases at V and 0 bases at J, with 15 bases between. The CDR3 extends over 15 amino acids. CDR3: CATLPQTTNTGELFF. DNA for the CDR3: TGTGCCACCCTTCCACAGACAACGAACACCGGGGAGCTGTTTTTT.

This clone came up a few times. V gene TRBV9 combines with J gene TRBJ2-7; D is ambiguous. The V end lost 5 bases, the J end lost 4 bases, and 10 bases lay between the germline ends. The CDR3 has 12 amino acids. The germline V gene encodes CDR1 SGDLS and CDR2 YYNGEE. The chain's CDR3 is CASSENGYEQYF. The DNA of the CDR3 is TGTGCCAGCAGTGAAAACGGGTACGAGCAGTACTTC.

The chain has TRBV19 and TRBJ1-6, with D perhaps matching TRBD1 (5 bases). V was trimmed by 5 bases and J by 7 bases, leaving 12 bases between them. The CDR3 loop spans 14 amino acids. Germline values: CDR1 LNHDA, CDR2 SQIVND (reference sequence). The CDR3 nucleotides read TGTGCCAGTAGTGCGGGACCGGCCAATTCACCCCTCCACTTT. It yields the protein CASSAGPANSPLHF.

V usage is TRBV2 and J usage is TRBJ2-3; D is possibly TRBD1 (6 bases). Germline loops: CDR1 SNHLY, CDR2 FYNNEI. Deletions cut 5 bases from V and 1 base from J, with 13 bases between. There are 15 residues in the CDR3. CDR3 protein: CASSYRVVGTDTQYF. Written as DNA, the CDR3 is TGTGCCAGCAGTTACAGGGTCGTTGGCACAGATACGCAGTATTTT.

J is TRBJ1-1 and V is TRBV18; D possibly corresponds to TRBD1 (5 bases). Germline CDR1 reads KGHSH; CDR2 reads LQKENI. CDR3 length: 13 amino acids. The V end was cut by 6 bases, the J end by 7 bases, with 15 bases between. The CDR3 nucleotides read TGTGCCAGCTCCCAGATGGGGGACTTTGAAGCTTTCTTT. Residues: CASSQMGDFEAFF. The full variable domain, completed using reference TRBV18 and TRBJ1-1, is NAGVMQNPRHLVRRRGQEARLRCSPMKGHSHVYWYRQLPEEGLKFMVYLQKENIIDESGMPKERFSAEFPKEGPSILRIQQVVRGDSAAYFCASSQMGDFEAFFGQGTRLTVV.

The rearrangement uses TRBV7-3 and TRBJ2-1, with 8 bases matching TRBD1. The CDR3 has 14 residues. Trimming took 5 bases from V and 9 from J; bases not matched to a gene: 9. Per the germline V gene, CDR1 is SGHTA and CDR2 is FQGTGA. The CDR3 DNA reads TGTGCCAGCAGCAACCGGGCTACAGGGGGTGAGCAGTTCTTC. Protein sequence: CASSNRATGGEQFF.

The chain combines TRBV27 with TRBJ2-2, with 7 nucleotides matching TRBD2. This CDR3 has 15 amino acids. Trimming took 4 bases from V and 5 from J; bases not matched to a gene: 7. The germline gives CDR1 MNHEY, CDR2 SMNVEV (reference sequence). The CDR3 reads CASSYVIAGTGELFF. The CDR3 nucleotides read TGTGCCAGCAGTTATGTAATAGCGGGTACCGGGGAGCTGTTTTTT.

V is TRBV10-1 and J is TRBJ2-1; 12 bases fit TRBD2. V gave up 5 bases and J gave up 5 bases; unmatched junction bases: 1. This CDR3 has 14 amino acids. Germline CDR1 WNHNN, CDR2 SYGVQD (reference sequence). In nucleotides, the CDR3 is TGCGCCAGCAGTAGGACTAGCGGGAACAATGAGCAGTTCTTC. Translation gives CASSRTSGNNEQFF.

The CDR3 bases are TGTGCCAGCAGTGACAATCGACAGCCCTCCTACGAGCAGTACTTC. Its protein product is CASSDNRQPSYEQYF. The rearrangement uses TRBV6-1 and TRBJ2-7, with D tentatively TRBD1 (5 bases). V was clipped by 3 bases and J by 0 bases, with 12 bases between them. CDR1 is MNHNS and CDR2 is SASEGT in the germline V gene. The CDR3 contains 15 residues.

The rearrangement uses TRBV3-1 (or the pseudogene TRBV3-2) and TRBJ1-4; perhaps TRBD1 as D (5 bases). This CDR3 has 15 amino acids. Trimming cost V 0 bases and J 5 bases, with 10 bases left between them. Looked up from germline, CDR1 is LGHDT and CDR2 is YNNKEL (reference sequence). The CDR3 sequence is CASSQESGLNEKLFF. Written as DNA, the CDR3 is TGTGCCAGCAGCCAAGAGTCAGGGCTAAATGAAAAACTGTTTTTT.

The chain carries TRBV11-3 and TRBJ2-3; tentative D call: TRBD1 (7 bases). CDR1 and CDR2 from the germline V gene are SGHNT and YENEEA. CDR3 length: 15 amino acids. Trimming shortened V by 5 bases and J by 6 bases, and 18 bases separated the two germline ends. CDR3 loop: CASSALMTGRDTQYF. As DNA, the CDR3 is TGTGCCAGCAGCGCTCTAATGACAGGGAGGGATACGCAGTATTTT.

A few counts support this clone. V usage is TRBV7-2 and J usage is TRBJ2-7; 8 positions match TRBD1. Trimming took 2 bases from V and 4 from J; bases not matched to a gene: 4. This CDR3 comprises 14 residues. Germline V gene data show CDR1 as SGHTA and CDR2 as FQGNSA. The CDR3 DNA reads TGTGCCAGCAGCTTAAGGACAGGGTTGTACGAGCAGTACTTC. It translates to CASSLRTGLYEQYF.

Points on this clone: Other DNA sequences of this sample code for an identical CDR3. V usage is TRBV3-1 (or the pseudogene TRBV3-2) and J usage is TRBJ1-2, with D perhaps TRBD1 (6 bases). V lost 4 bases, J lost 4 bases, and 13 bases lay in between. Germline V lookup: CDR1 LGHDT, CDR2 YNNKEL (reference sequence). CDR3 length equals 14 residues. DNA for the CDR3: TGTGCCAGCAGCCGAACGGGGGGCCCCTATGGCTACACCTTC. Translated, it gives CASSRTGGPYGYTF.

The rearrangement uses TRBV7-2 and TRBJ2-7; TRBD2 is a possible D gene (5 bases). The CDR3 runs 14 residues. V shed 7 bases and J shed 3 bases, with 16 bases lying between them. Germline CDR1 and CDR2: SGHTA and FQGNSA. The CDR3 DNA follows: TGTGCCAGCATGGAGGCGACCTTAAGCTACGAGCAGTACTTC. Protein product: CASMEATLSYEQYF.

The rearrangement uses TRBV10-3 and TRBJ1-1, with D tentatively TRBD1 (5 bases). This CDR3 spans 14 amino acids. Per germline, CDR1 ENHRY and CDR2 SYGVKD. V was pared by 1 base and J by 5 bases, with 11 bases between. The CDR3 protein is CAISELGPGTEAFF. DNA of the CDR3: TGTGCCATCAGTGAGTTGGGGCCCGGTACTGAAGCTTTCTTT.